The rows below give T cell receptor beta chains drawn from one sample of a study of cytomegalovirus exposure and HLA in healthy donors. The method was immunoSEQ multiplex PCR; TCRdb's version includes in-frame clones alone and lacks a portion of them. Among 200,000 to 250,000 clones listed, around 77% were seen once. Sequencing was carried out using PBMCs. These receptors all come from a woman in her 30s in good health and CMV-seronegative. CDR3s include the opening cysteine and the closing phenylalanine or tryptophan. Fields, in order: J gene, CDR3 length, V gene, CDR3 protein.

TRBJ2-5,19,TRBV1,CTSSQDEGRGGGGQETQYF
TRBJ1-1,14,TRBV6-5,CASITRGTGHKAFF
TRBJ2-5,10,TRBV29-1,CSVVRETQYF
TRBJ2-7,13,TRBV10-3,CAIMGQGFEEQYF
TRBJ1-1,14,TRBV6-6,CASSPLRESWKAFF
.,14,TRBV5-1,CASSLGGGLSEQYF
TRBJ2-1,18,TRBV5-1,CASSFGLAAIGYHNEQFF
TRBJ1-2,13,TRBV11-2,CASSQTGLYGYTF
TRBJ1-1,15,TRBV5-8,CASSLDPGRETEAFF
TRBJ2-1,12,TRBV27,CASSGLANEQFF
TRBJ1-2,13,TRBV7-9,CASSLLQLRGYTF
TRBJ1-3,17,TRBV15,CATSRGRGPFLGNTIYF
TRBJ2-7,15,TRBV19,CASSIRRQDVGEQYF
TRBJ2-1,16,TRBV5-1,CASSARLAGGPMEQFF
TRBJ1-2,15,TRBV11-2,CASSLDARGLYGYTF
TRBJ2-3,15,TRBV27,CASSSRGIATDTQYF
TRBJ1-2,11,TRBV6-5,CASSYLDRRTF
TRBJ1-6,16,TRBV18,CASSPPREGYNSPLHF
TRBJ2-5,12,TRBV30,CAWSTGGSTQYF
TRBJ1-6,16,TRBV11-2,CASSHGQGGTKSPLHF
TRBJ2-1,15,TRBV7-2,CASSQVAGLSDEQFF
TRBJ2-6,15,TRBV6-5,CASSAIYRGTNVLTF
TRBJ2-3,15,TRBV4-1,CASSQDLGGTDTQYF
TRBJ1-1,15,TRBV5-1,CASSPGEWMGTEAFF
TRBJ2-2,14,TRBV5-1,CASSTGFGAGELFF
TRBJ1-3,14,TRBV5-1,CASSLGDSRSTIYF